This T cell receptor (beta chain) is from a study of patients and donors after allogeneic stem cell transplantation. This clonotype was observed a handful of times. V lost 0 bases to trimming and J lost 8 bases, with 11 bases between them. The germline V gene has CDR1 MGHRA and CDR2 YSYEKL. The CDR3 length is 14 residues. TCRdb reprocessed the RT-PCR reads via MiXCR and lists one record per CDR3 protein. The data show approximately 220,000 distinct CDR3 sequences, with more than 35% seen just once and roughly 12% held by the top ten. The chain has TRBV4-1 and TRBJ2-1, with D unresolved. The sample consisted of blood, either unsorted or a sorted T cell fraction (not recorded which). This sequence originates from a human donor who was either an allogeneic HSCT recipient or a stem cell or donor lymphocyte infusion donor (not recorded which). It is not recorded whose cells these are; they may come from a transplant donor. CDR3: CASSQDVRADEQFF. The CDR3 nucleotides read TGCGCCAGCAGCCAAGATGTTAGGGCCGATGAGCAGTTCTTC.